A selection of T cell receptor beta chains follows, all from one sample in a study of blood T cell repertoires in COVID-19. The method was immunoSEQ multiplex PCR; TCRdb's version includes in-frame clones alone and lacks a portion of them. This table holds tens of thousands of clones, 78% found once. Material for sequencing was peripheral blood. The receptors come from a human donor in a cohort sampled during active COVID-19. Each CDR3 is given with its conserved first and last residue. Fields, in order: D gene, CDR3 length, clone size, J gene, V gene, CDR3 protein. A D gene is named only where the DNA matches it firmly. Some rows have no size entry. The others give once, few or many, or a class for an expanded clone.

D gene: NA
CDR3 length: 12
clone size: NA
J gene: TRBJ2-7
V gene: TRBV27
CDR3 protein: CASSEKGYEQYF

D gene: NA
CDR3 length: 14
clone size: NA
J gene: TRBJ2-1
V gene: TRBV6-5
CDR3 protein: CASSYSYYDNEQFF

D gene: NA
CDR3 length: 15
clone size: NA
J gene: TRBJ1-4
V gene: TRBV4-1
CDR3 protein: CASSQGQALTEKLFF

D gene: NA
CDR3 length: 12
clone size: NA
J gene: TRBJ1-1
V gene: TRBV19
CDR3 protein: CASSLGWTEAFF

D gene: TRBD2
CDR3 length: 14
clone size: NA
J gene: TRBJ2-5
V gene: TRBV5-1
CDR3 protein: CASSYQDGRETQYF

D gene: TRBD1
CDR3 length: 14
clone size: NA
J gene: TRBJ1-2
V gene: TRBV7-9
CDR3 protein: CATSRDRGPLGYTF

D gene: TRBD1
CDR3 length: 17
clone size: NA
J gene: TRBJ1-1
V gene: TRBV10-3
CDR3 protein: CAISELIQGASGTEAFF

D gene: TRBD1
CDR3 length: 14
clone size: once
J gene: TRBJ2-7
V gene: TRBV4-1
CDR3 protein: CASSPGQGSYEQYF

D gene: NA
CDR3 length: 15
clone size: few
J gene: TRBJ1-1
V gene: TRBV2
CDR3 protein: CASRPRGDTNTEAFF

D gene: NA
CDR3 length: 13
clone size: few
J gene: TRBJ2-7
V gene: TRBV6-2/TRBV6-3
CDR3 protein: CASSYSTTYEQYF

D gene: NA
CDR3 length: 15
clone size: NA
J gene: TRBJ1-6
V gene: TRBV30
CDR3 protein: CAWSARGTFRTPLHF

D gene: NA
CDR3 length: 15
clone size: NA
J gene: TRBJ1-2
V gene: TRBV6-5
CDR3 protein: CASSYVPGGEDGYTF

D gene: TRBD2
CDR3 length: 15
clone size: NA
J gene: TRBJ2-7
V gene: TRBV4-1
CDR3 protein: CASSRAGLAGVEQYF

D gene: TRBD1
CDR3 length: 16
clone size: NA
J gene: TRBJ1-2
V gene: TRBV7-8
CDR3 protein: CASSIATGGRDYGYTF

D gene: NA
CDR3 length: 16
clone size: NA
J gene: TRBJ1-4
V gene: TRBV21-1
CDR3 protein: CASRRQALTASEKLFF

D gene: NA
CDR3 length: 13
clone size: NA
J gene: TRBJ1-1
V gene: TRBV9
CDR3 protein: CASSSPPGEEAFF

D gene: TRBD1
CDR3 length: 16
clone size: once
J gene: TRBJ1-2
V gene: TRBV28
CDR3 protein: CASSQNRGRSNYGYTF

D gene: TRBD1
CDR3 length: 14
clone size: NA
J gene: TRBJ1-6
V gene: TRBV9
CDR3 protein: CASSIRQGNSPLHF

D gene: NA
CDR3 length: 14
clone size: once
J gene: TRBJ2-7
V gene: TRBV3-1/TRBV3-2
CDR3 protein: CASSPSGNSYEQYF

D gene: NA
CDR3 length: 14
clone size: many
J gene: TRBJ1-3
V gene: TRBV7-2
CDR3 protein: CASSLDYSGNTIYF

D gene: NA
CDR3 length: 18
clone size: NA
J gene: TRBJ1-3
V gene: TRBV6-6
CDR3 protein: CASSPKGHRVSSGNTIYF

D gene: NA
CDR3 length: 12
clone size: NA
J gene: TRBJ2-7
V gene: TRBV7-2
CDR3 protein: CASSLVPYEQYF

D gene: NA
CDR3 length: 13
clone size: once
J gene: TRBJ1-2
V gene: TRBV18
CDR3 protein: CASSPAGLYGYTF

D gene: NA
CDR3 length: 14
clone size: NA
J gene: TRBJ1-3
V gene: TRBV6-5
CDR3 protein: CASSFSSGGNTIYF

D gene: TRBD1
CDR3 length: 16
clone size: NA
J gene: TRBJ1-2
V gene: TRBV6-5
CDR3 protein: CASSYTTGGYNYGYTF

D gene: TRBD1
CDR3 length: 15
clone size: NA
J gene: TRBJ1-4
V gene: TRBV5-6
CDR3 protein: CASSFTGVANEKLFF

D gene: NA
CDR3 length: 13
clone size: NA
J gene: TRBJ1-1
V gene: TRBV7-9
CDR3 protein: CASSLSGSSGAFF

D gene: NA
CDR3 length: 17
clone size: NA
J gene: TRBJ1-6
V gene: TRBV5-6
CDR3 protein: CASSLVEGAAYNSPLHF

D gene: NA
CDR3 length: 14
clone size: NA
J gene: TRBJ1-2
V gene: TRBV2
CDR3 protein: CASLEWGGNYGYTF

D gene: NA
CDR3 length: 16
clone size: NA
J gene: TRBJ2-1
V gene: TRBV3-1/TRBV3-2
CDR3 protein: CASSQGDRNPYNEQFF

D gene: TRBD2
CDR3 length: 14
clone size: NA
J gene: TRBJ2-3
V gene: TRBV6-4
CDR3 protein: CASSALAGSDTQYF

D gene: TRBD1
CDR3 length: 14
clone size: few
J gene: TRBJ2-7
V gene: TRBV7-9
CDR3 protein: CASSPSGTAYEQYF

D gene: NA
CDR3 length: 15
clone size: NA
J gene: TRBJ1-5
V gene: TRBV6-2/TRBV6-3
CDR3 protein: CASSDSHYSNQPQHF

D gene: NA
CDR3 length: 18
clone size: NA
J gene: TRBJ2-7
V gene: TRBV4-3
CDR3 protein: CASSQEGGRGLSSYEQYF

D gene: NA
CDR3 length: 14
clone size: NA
J gene: TRBJ2-7
V gene: TRBV11-2
CDR3 protein: CASSLGASRYEQYF

D gene: TRBD2
CDR3 length: 14
clone size: NA
J gene: TRBJ2-7
V gene: TRBV3-1/TRBV3-2
CDR3 protein: CASGKSSGNYEQYF

D gene: NA
CDR3 length: 15
clone size: few
J gene: TRBJ1-1
V gene: TRBV7-2
CDR3 protein: CASSFRIQGNTEAFF

D gene: TRBD1
CDR3 length: 16
clone size: NA
J gene: TRBJ2-3
V gene: TRBV5-8
CDR3 protein: CASSRGTGGYMDTQYF